A single sample gave rise to the 5 T cell receptor beta chains below, sequenced in a study of cytomegalovirus exposure and HLA in healthy donors. The primer mix had 60 Vbeta and 13 Jbeta primers. Produced via immunoSEQ multiplex PCR; TCRdb's table is partial and in-frame only. The sample lists roughly 160,000 clones, around 80% occurring once. The sample comprised PBMCs. The receptors originated from a boy under 10 years old in good health and CMV-seronegative.

This clone occurred once. The chain recombines TRBV6-5 with TRBJ2-3; D perhaps matches TRBD2 (6 bases). Trimming stripped 2 bases from V and 2 bases from J, with 11 bases between. Germline CDR1 reads MNHEY; CDR2 reads SVGAGI. The CDR3 length is 15 residues. The CDR3 spells CASSYGRGDTDTQYF. The CDR3 DNA is TGTGCCAGCAGTTACGGGCGGGGAGACACAGATACGCAGTATTTT.

This clone turned up a few times. The rearrangement uses TRBV19 and TRBJ1-2, with 9 bases lining up with TRBD1. Per germline, CDR1 LNHDA and CDR2 SQIVND (reference sequence). The ends lost 9 bases at V and 0 bases at J; junction bases unmatched: 11. The length of the CDR3 is 16 residues. The CDR3 spells CASNFVGTGTNYGYTF. The CDR3 DNA reads as TGTGCCAGCAATTTCGTCGGGACAGGGACTAACTATGGCTACACCTTC.

A note on this clone: A junction boundary mismatches the germline segment, possibly from a read error. The rearrangement links TRBV30 to TRBJ1-4; maybe TRBD1 (5 bases). This CDR3 region has 14 residues. Germline lookup yields CDR1 GTSNPN and CDR2 SVGIG (reference sequence). The DNA of the CDR3 is TGTGCCTGGAGTGCCCAGGGAGGAGTGACAGACTCGATTTTT. This codes for CAWSAQGGVTDSIF. Using reference TRBV30 and TRBJ1-4 for the parts outside the CDR3, the full variable domain is SQTIHQWPATLVQPVGSPLSLECTVEGTSNPNLYWYRQAAGRGLQLLFYSVGIGQISSEVPQNLSASRPQDRQFILSSKKLLLSDSGFYLCAWSAQGGVTDSIFGSGTQLSVL.

The rearrangement links TRBV29-1 to TRBJ1-2; no firm D call. CDR1 is SQVTM, CDR2 ANQGSEA, per germline. This CDR3 is built from 11 residues. V shed 5 bases and J shed 8 bases, with 12 bases lying between them. The CDR3 DNA sequence: TGCAGCGTTCTGAGGGAGCCCGGCTACACCTTC. Translated, it gives CSVLREPGYTF.

This clone showed up just a few times. The rearrangement joins TRBV7-3 to TRBJ2-7; 11 nucleotides line up with TRBD2. CDR1 and CDR2 from the germline V gene are SGHTA and FQGTGA. The junction had 7 bases not matched to a gene; V was cut back by 5 bases and J by 4 bases. This CDR3 has 15 residues. The CDR3 is CASSLKGTSGYEQYF. DNA for the CDR3: TGTGCCAGCAGCCTCAAAGGGACTAGCGGTTACGAGCAGTACTTC.